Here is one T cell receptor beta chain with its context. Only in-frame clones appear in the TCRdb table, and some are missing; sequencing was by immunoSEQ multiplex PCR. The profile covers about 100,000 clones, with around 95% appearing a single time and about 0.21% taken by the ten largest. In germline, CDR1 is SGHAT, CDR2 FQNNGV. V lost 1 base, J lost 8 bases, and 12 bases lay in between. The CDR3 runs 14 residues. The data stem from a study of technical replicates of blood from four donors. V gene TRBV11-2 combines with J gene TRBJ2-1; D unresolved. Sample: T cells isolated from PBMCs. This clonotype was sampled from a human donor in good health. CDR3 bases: TGTGCCAGCAGCTTAGTTTATCGAGACTATGAGCAGTTCTTC. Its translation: CASSLVYRDYEQFF.